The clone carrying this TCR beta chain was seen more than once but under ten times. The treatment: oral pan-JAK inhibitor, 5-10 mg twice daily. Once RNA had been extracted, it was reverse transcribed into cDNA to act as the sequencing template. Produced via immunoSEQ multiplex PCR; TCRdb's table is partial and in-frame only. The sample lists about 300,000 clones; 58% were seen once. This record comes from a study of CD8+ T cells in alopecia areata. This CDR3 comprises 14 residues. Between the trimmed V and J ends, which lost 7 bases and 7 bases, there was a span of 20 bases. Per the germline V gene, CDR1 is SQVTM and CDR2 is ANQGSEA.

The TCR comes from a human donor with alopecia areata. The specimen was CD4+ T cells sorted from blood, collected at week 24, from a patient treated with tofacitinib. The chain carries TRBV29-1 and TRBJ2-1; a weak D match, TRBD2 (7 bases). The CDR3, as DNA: TGCAGCGCCAACCCCGGGGGGCGCATTAATGAGCAGTTCTTC. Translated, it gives CSANPGGRINEQFF.